These 20 T cell receptor beta chains came from one sample sequenced in a study of tumor and adjacent non-tumor tissue in lung cancer. No cell sorting was done before RNA was extracted from the tissue. The library came from three nested PCR rounds adapted from ARM-PCR protocols. Via MiXCR, TCRdb re-called the multiplex PCR reads, giving one row per CDR3 protein. Of 120,000 to 150,000 distinct CDR3 sequences listed, approximately 66% are singletons. The source material was lung tumor tissue. The receptor set was obtained from a man aged 55 to 70 with small cell lung cancer.

This clonotype was recorded at least ten times. The CDR3 nucleotides are TGCAGTGCTACACGTCACAGGGGGCTGGGGGAAAAACTGTTTTTT. It encodes CSATRHRGLGEKLFF. The chain uses TRBV20-1 and TRBJ1-4; 9 positions agree with TRBD1. The CDR3 is 15 residues long. The V segment lost 4 bases and the J segment 8 bases; nucleotides outside the gene matches: 11. CDR1 DFQATT and CDR2 SNEGSKA come from the germline V gene (reference sequence).

This clonotype appeared many times. The gene calls are TRBV28 and TRBJ2-1; D possibly corresponds to TRBD2 (6 bases). V lost 5 bases, J lost 2 bases, and 7 bases lay in between. The CDR3 is 13 amino acids. CDR1 and CDR2 (germline): MDHEN, SYDVKM. The CDR3 region is CASSPGAYNEQFF. The CDR3 DNA reads TGTGCCAGCAGTCCGGGGGCCTACAATGAGCAGTTCTTC.

In regard to this clonotype: The CDR3 carries no conserved terminal phenylalanine or tryptophan, so it likely arises from a read error. The J gene is TRBJ2-6, the V gene TRBV11-2; weak D call: TRBD1 (5 bases). The CDR3 loop spans 18 amino acids. CDR1 SGHAT and CDR2 FQNNGV come from the germline V gene. The CDR3 reads CASTSTDRQRPGTNVLTI. In DNA, the CDR3 is TGTGCCAGCACCTCAACCGACCGACAGCGCCCTGGGACCAACGTCCTGACTATC.

The chain links TRBV20-1 to TRBJ2-4, with a tentative D call TRBD2 (6 bases). Germline CDR1 and CDR2: DFQATT and SNEGSKA (reference sequence). Trimming pared 3 bases from V and 1 base from J, leaving 10 bases between. This CDR3 comprises 14 residues. CDR3 nucleotides: TGCAGTGCTAGTGGAGGGACGGCCAAAAACATTCAGTACTTC. It encodes CSASGGTAKNIQYF.

The chain is built from TRBV20-1 and TRBJ2-3; possibly TRBD2 for D (5 bases). The V gene lost 5 bases and the J gene lost 6 bases, with 12 bases spanning the gap. The germline CDR1 and CDR2 sequences are DFQATT and SNEGSKA (reference sequence). The CDR3 length is 12 residues. The CDR3, as DNA: TGCAGTGCTGAGGGAGTGGCGGATACGCAGTATTTT. It specifies CSAEGVADTQYF.

This chain uses TRBV12-3 or TRBV12-4 with TRBJ1-4; D unresolved. This CDR3 has 16 residues. V gave up 2 bases and J gave up 5 bases, with 15 bases separating them. CDR3 bases: TGTGCCAGCAGTTTAAACGTCGGCCCGGGAAATGAAAAACTGTTTTTT. This codes for CASSLNVGPGNEKLFF.

For this clonotype: This may stem from a read error, because a much larger clone lies one nucleotide away. The chain has TRBV6-5 and TRBJ2-5; TRBD1 agrees at 7 bases. Looked up from germline, CDR1 is MNHEY and CDR2 is SVGAGI. The CDR3 length is 13 residues. Trimming took 6 bases from V and 7 from J; bases not matched to a gene: 8. The CDR3 nucleotides read TGTGCCAGCAGGAAGACAGGGTCGGGGACCCAGTACTTC. Translating gives CASRKTGSGTQYF.

There are a few counts of this clonotype. The rearrangement uses TRBV10-2 and TRBJ2-5; D gene uncertain. Per the germline V gene, CDR1 is WSHSY and CDR2 is SAAADI. The CDR3 length is 14 residues. V was cut by 7 bases and J by 1 base, with 13 bases left in between. The CDR3 coding sequence is TGCGCCAGCACGGTCGGACGCGCCCAAGAGACCCAGTACTTC. It translates to CASTVGRAQETQYF.

The rearrangement uses TRBV19 and TRBJ2-1; D may be TRBD1 or TRBD2 (5 bases each). This CDR3 has 15 amino acids. CDR1 is LNHDA, CDR2 SQIVND, per germline (reference sequence). The germline V and J ends were trimmed by 1 base and 4 bases, with 11 bases remaining between them. The CDR3 DNA is TGTGCCAGTAGTATAGTAGGGGACCCTTACAATGAGCAGTTCTTC. This gives the protein CASSIVGDPYNEQFF.

About this clonotype itself: One end of the junction fails to match germline, which may point to a read error. V and J are TRBV6-6 and TRBJ1-5; perhaps TRBD1 as D (5 bases). The CDR3 totals 22 residues. Per the germline V gene, CDR1 is MNHNY and CDR2 is SVGAGI (reference sequence). CDR3 coding DNA: TGTGCCGGCAGTTACTCGAAGTGGTCCGGGGGGGGAGCGGAGAAAAGCAATCAGCCCCAGCATTTT. It encodes CAGSYSKWSGGGAEKSNQPQHF.

Remarks on this clonotype: Relative to the germline gene, one junction end is altered; a read error may explain this. The chain recombines TRBV12-3 or TRBV12-4 with TRBJ1-1; D remains ambiguous. The CDR3 contains 13 residues. CDR3 sequence reads: CASSFELNNEAFF. The CDR3 DNA follows: TGTGCCAGCAGTTTCGAGTTGAACAATGAAGCTTTCTTT.

CDR3 nucleotide sequence: TGTGCCAGCAGCTCACCAACCTTGACGCGGACTCAGCCCCAGCATTTT. Translated: CASSSPTLTRTQPQHF. V gene TRBV12-1 combines with J gene TRBJ1-5. TRBV12-1 is listed as a pseudogene. CDR3 length equals 16 residues.

V is TRBV6-5 and J is TRBJ2-4; 7 bases are a match to TRBD2. Losses at the gene ends were 7 bases for V and 11 bases for J; bases not matched to a gene: 8. From germline, CDR1 is MNHEY and CDR2 SVGAGI. The CDR3 totals 12 residues. CDR3 in amino acids: CASNSGSGVQYF. CDR3 bases: TGTGCCAGCAACTCCGGGAGCGGGGTTCAGTACTTC.

To note about this clonotype: A clone one base away is much larger, so this may be a read error. The chain combines TRBV29-1 with TRBJ1-4; 9 bases agree with TRBD1. Germline CDR1 reads SQVTM; CDR2 reads ANQGSEA. Trimming removed 6 bases from V and 7 bases from J; junction bases left unmatched: 12. The CDR3 runs to 15 residues. The CDR3, as DNA: TGCAGCGTGGGGACAGGGAGCTTTAAGAGTGAAAAACTGTTTTTT. The encoded protein is CSVGTGSFKSEKLFF. The full variable domain, with the rest looked up from reference TRBV29-1 and TRBJ1-4, is SAVISQKPSRDICQRGTSLTIQCQVDSQVTMMFWYRQQPGQSLTLIATANQGSEATYESGFVIDKFPISRPNLTFSTLTVSNMSPEDSSIYLCSVGTGSFKSEKLFFGSGTQLSVL.

A note on this clonotype: Because it lacks the conserved phenylalanine or tryptophan at the end, this CDR3 is likely a read error. This chain uses TRBV11-3 with TRBJ1-1, with no clear D. CDR3 length: 13 amino acids. The germline V gene encodes CDR1 SGHNT and CDR2 YENEEA. Trimming pared 4 bases from V and 4 bases from J, leaving 10 bases between. Here the CDR3 reads CASSSYLGTEAFN. In DNA, the CDR3 is TGTGCCAGCAGCTCTTACCTGGGCACTGAAGCTTTCAAT.

There are many counts of this clonotype. The chain employs TRBV6-1 and TRBJ2-3, with D possibly TRBD1 on 6 matching bases. The CDR3 runs 17 residues. The germline gives CDR1 MNHNS, CDR2 SASEGT. Between the trimmed V and J ends, which lost 5 bases and 4 bases, there was a span of 22 bases. In DNA, the CDR3 is TGTGCCAGCAGTTCCTCAACCCCGGGACACTCACCAGATACGCAGTATTTT. The encoded protein is CASSSSTPGHSPDTQYF.

In this sample, this clonotype turned up a few times. The rearrangement uses TRBV5-1 and TRBJ2-2; D not resolved. Trimming removed 0 bases at V and 2 bases at J, with 8 bases between. Germline CDR1 reads SGHRS; CDR2 reads YFSETQ. The length of the CDR3 is 15 residues. DNA of the CDR3: TGCGCCAGCAGCTTGGGGGCGAAAAACACCGGGGAGCTGTTTTTT. As protein: CASSLGAKNTGELFF.

This clonotype came up a few times. CDR3 loop: CASSFRTGVSNQPQHF. The CDR3 DNA follows: TGTGCCAGCAGCTTCAGGACTGGGGTTAGCAATCAGCCCCAGCATTTT. The chain uses TRBV5-6 and TRBJ1-5; D remains unclear. Germline assignment: CDR1 SGHDT and CDR2 YYEEEE. The V end was cut by 2 bases, the J end by 0 bases, with 12 bases between. This CDR3 has 16 amino acids.

In this sample, this clonotype turned up a few times. The genes are TRBV7-3 and TRBJ2-1; tentative D call: TRBD2 (6 bases). This CDR3 has 16 amino acids. V gave up 6 bases and J gave up 7 bases, with 22 bases separating them. The germline gives CDR1 SGHTA, CDR2 FQGTGA. The CDR3 is CASSQMAGWDTNEQFF. CDR3 nucleotides: TGTGCCAGCAGTCAAATGGCGGGATGGGATACAAATGAGCAGTTCTTC.

The chain recombines TRBV5-6 with TRBJ2-1; no reliable D call. Trimming removed 7 bases from V and 2 bases from J, with 13 bases in between. The CDR3 covers 14 residues. The germline V gene encodes CDR1 SGHDT and CDR2 YYEEEE. The DNA for the CDR3 is TGTGCCAGCTCTTGGGCGAATACCTACAATGAGCAGTTCTTC. It specifies CASSWANTYNEQFF.